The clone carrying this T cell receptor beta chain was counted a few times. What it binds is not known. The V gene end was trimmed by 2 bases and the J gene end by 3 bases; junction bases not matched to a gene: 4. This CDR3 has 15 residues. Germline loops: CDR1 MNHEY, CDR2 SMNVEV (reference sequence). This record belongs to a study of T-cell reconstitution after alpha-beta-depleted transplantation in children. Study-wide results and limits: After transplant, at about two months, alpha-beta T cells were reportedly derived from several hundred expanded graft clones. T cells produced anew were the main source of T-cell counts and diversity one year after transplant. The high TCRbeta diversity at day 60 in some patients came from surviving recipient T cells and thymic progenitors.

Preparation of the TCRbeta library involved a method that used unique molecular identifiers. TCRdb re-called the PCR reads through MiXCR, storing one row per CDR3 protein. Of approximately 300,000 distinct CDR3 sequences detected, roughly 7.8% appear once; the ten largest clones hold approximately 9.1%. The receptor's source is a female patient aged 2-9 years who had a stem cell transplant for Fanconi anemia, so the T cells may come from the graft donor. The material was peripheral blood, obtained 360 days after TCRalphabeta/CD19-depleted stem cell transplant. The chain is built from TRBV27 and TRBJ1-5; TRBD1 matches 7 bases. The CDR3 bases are TGTGCCAGCAGTTTAACAGGGGCACCCAATCAGCCCCAGCATTTT. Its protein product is CASSLTGAPNQPQHF.